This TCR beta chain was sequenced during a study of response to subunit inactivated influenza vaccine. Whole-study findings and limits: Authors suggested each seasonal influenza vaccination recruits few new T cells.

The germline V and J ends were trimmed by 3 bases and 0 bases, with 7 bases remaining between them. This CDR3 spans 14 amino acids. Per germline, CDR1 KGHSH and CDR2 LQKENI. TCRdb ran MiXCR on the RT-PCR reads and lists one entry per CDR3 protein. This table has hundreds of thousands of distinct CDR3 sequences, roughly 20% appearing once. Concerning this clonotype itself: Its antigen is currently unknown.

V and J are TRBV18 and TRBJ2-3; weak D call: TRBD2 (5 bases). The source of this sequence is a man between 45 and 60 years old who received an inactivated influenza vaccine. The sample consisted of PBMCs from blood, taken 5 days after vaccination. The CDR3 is CASSPEASTDTQYF. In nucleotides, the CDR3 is TGTGCCAGCTCACCGGAGGCTAGCACAGATACGCAGTATTTT.